Below are 20 T cell receptor beta chains sequenced from a single sample in a study of blood T cells in healthy people across ages. Primers used in a second PCR of roughly 6 to 12 cycles were a sample-barcoded 5' primer and a J-beta primer mix. TCRdb analysed the 5' RACE reads with MiXCR anew, one entry per CDR3 protein. The table includes approximately 960,000 distinct CDR3 sequences, about 28% detected once. These same records also appear under a second study, on T cells of mothers and their children.

The sequenced sample was blood. The receptor set was obtained from a middle-aged woman in good health.

The CDR3 DNA reads TGTGCCAGCAGGCAGATTCAGGGGGTTTTCTTT. Encoded protein: CASRQIQGVFF. The chain has TRBV7-2 and TRBJ1-1; 7 bases agree with TRBD1. The CDR3 consists of 11 residues. From germline, CDR1 is SGHTA and CDR2 FQGNSA. The J segment lost 13 bases and the V segment lost 6 bases, leaving 8 bases of the junction unmatched.

This clonotype was found many times. V and J are TRBV9 and TRBJ2-7; 8 nucleotides agree with TRBD2. Germline CDR1 reads SGDLS; CDR2 reads YYNGEE. The CDR3 length is 15 residues. V gave up 1 base and J gave up 2 bases; unmatched junction bases: 5. The CDR3 DNA reads TGTGCCAGCAGCGTATCCGGGGGGGGAGCCTACGAGCAGTACTTC. It encodes CASSVSGGGAYEQYF. The full variable domain, rest sourced from reference TRBV9 and TRBJ2-7, is DSGVTQTPKHLITATGQRVTLRCSPRSGDLSVYWYQQSLDQGLQFLIQYYNGEERAKGNILERFSAQQFPDLHSELNLSSLELGDSALYFCASSVSGGGAYEQYFGPGTRLTVT.

This rearrangement joins TRBV7-2 to TRBJ2-1; TRBD1 matches 8 bases. With 5 bases clipped from V and 4 bases from J, the junction kept 7 bases outside the gene matches. Per the germline V gene, CDR1 is SGHTA and CDR2 is FQGNSA. This CDR3 comprises 15 residues. The CDR3 loop reads CASSPDRGEYNEQFF. CDR3 nucleotides: TGTGCCAGCAGCCCCGACAGGGGCGAGTACAATGAGCAGTTCTTC.

The chain couples TRBV5-1 to TRBJ2-1, with D possibly TRBD2 on 5 matching bases. V lost 0 bases and J 2 bases, leaving 12 bases between the germline ends. Per the germline V gene, CDR1 is SGHRS and CDR2 is YFSETQ. The CDR3 extends over 16 amino acids. Here the CDR3 reads CASSLAAERAYNEQFF. As DNA, the CDR3 is TGCGCCAGCAGCTTGGCCGCGGAGAGGGCCTACAATGAGCAGTTCTTC.

A few counts support this clonotype. The chain combines TRBV18 with TRBJ1-2; D possibly corresponds to TRBD1 (5 bases). The V and J ends lost 3 bases and 3 bases respectively, with 20 bases between them. The CDR3 has 17 residues. CDR1 is KGHSH, CDR2 LQKENI, per germline. As DNA, the CDR3 is TGTGCCAGCTCACCTATCCTCGGGGAGGGGCTCCACTATGGCTACACCTTC. It codes for CASSPILGEGLHYGYTF.

In the case of this clonotype: A much bigger clone sits one base away, suggesting this may be a read error. The rearrangement joins TRBV20-1 to TRBJ2-7; TRBD1 might be the D (6 bases). Trimming pared 0 bases from V and 6 bases from J, leaving 12 bases between. Germline CDR1 reads DFQATT; CDR2 reads SNEGSKA (reference sequence). The CDR3 loop spans 13 amino acids. CDR3 DNA sequence: TGCAGTGCTAGAGACAGGGGATACTGCGAGCAGTACTTC. Its protein is CSARDRGYCEQYF.

The chain recombines TRBV20-1 with TRBJ1-4, with D unresolved. Trimming left V 4 bases short and J 14 bases short, with 17 bases between. Looked up from germline, CDR1 is DFQATT and CDR2 is SNEGSKA (reference sequence). CDR3 length equals 12 residues. The CDR3 is CSANEEVERLFF. Written as DNA, the CDR3 is TGCAGTGCTAACGAGGAGGTTGAAAGGCTGTTTTTT.

As for this clonotype: The CDR3 does not end in the conserved phenylalanine or tryptophan, so this is likely a read error. The chain carries TRBV7-2 and TRBJ2-1, with D unresolved. The CDR3 length is 14 residues. V was cut by 5 bases and J by 10 bases, with 18 bases left in between. CDR1 SGHTA and CDR2 FQGNSA come from the germline V gene. CDR3 residues: CASSPRRNSYEQFS. The CDR3 region has the DNA TGTGCCAGCAGCCCCAGACGGAACTCCTACGAGCAGTTCTCC.

This clonotype has only a few counts. The chain links TRBV7-9 to TRBJ1-1; no firm D call. CDR1 is SEHNR and CDR2 is FQNEAQ in the germline V gene (reference sequence). Trimming cost V 5 bases and J 8 bases, with 9 bases left between them. The CDR3 contains 11 residues. CDR3 sequence (DNA): TGTGCCAGCAGCCGAATGACGGAAGCTTTCTTT. This encodes CASSRMTEAFF.

This clonotype was found many times. The J gene is TRBJ2-7, the V gene TRBV28; D may be TRBD1 (6 bases). V gave up 2 bases and J gave up 7 bases, with 9 bases separating them. The CDR3 runs 12 residues. The germline gives CDR1 MDHEN, CDR2 SYDVKM. DNA of the CDR3: TGTGCCAGCAGTTTAACTGGGACAGAGCAGTACTTC. Amino acids: CASSLTGTEQYF.

This clonotype was recorded many times. V is TRBV27 and J is TRBJ1-6; no definite D call. Germline V gene sequence: CDR1 MNHEY, CDR2 SMNVEV (reference sequence). Trimming removed 4 bases from V and 0 bases from J, with 10 bases in between. The CDR3 has 16 amino acids. The CDR3 region has the DNA TGTGCCAGCAGTTCCTCGCAGAGCTCCTATAATTCACCCCTCCACTTT. Translating it yields CASSSSQSSYNSPLHF.

This clonotype was detected ten times or more. The chain is built from TRBV25-1 and TRBJ1-2, with 7 bases identical to TRBD1. The CDR3 length is 14 residues. V was clipped by 7 bases and J by 4 bases; unmatched bases: 9. Germline assignment: CDR1 MGHDK and CDR2 SYGVNS. Written as DNA, the CDR3 is TGTGCCAGCACCTCGCCGGGACAGATCTATGGCTACACCTTC. Protein sequence: CASTSPGQIYGYTF.

As DNA, the CDR3 is TGTGCCAGCAGCCAAGTCGCCCTCGGGAACACTGAAGCTTTCTTT. This gives the protein CASSQVALGNTEAFF. The chain carries TRBV14 and TRBJ1-1, with unresolved D. The CDR3 runs to 15 residues. Trimming left V 1 base short and J 1 base short, with 10 bases between. Germline CDR1 and CDR2: SGHDN and FVKESK.

Regarding this clonotype: A read error may produce the germline difference seen at one junction end. The chain couples TRBV12-3 or TRBV12-4 to TRBJ2-7, with a weak D call TRBD1 (5 bases). This CDR3 is 13 amino acids long. CDR3 in amino acids: CAISAREGYEQYF. The DNA for the CDR3 is TGTGCCATCAGTGCCAGGGAAGGCTACGAGCAGTACTTC.

The V gene is TRBV9, the J gene TRBJ1-2, with a tentative D call TRBD1 (5 bases). V lost 0 bases, J lost 8 bases, and 8 bases lay in between. In germline, CDR1 is SGDLS, CDR2 YYNGEE. This CDR3 is built from 12 residues. CDR3 amino acids: CASSVGGLGYTF. The CDR3 coding sequence is TGTGCCAGCAGCGTAGGGGGCCTGGGCTACACCTTC. The entire variable domain, with the rest obtained from reference TRBV9 and TRBJ1-2, is as follows: DSGVTQTPKHLITATGQRVTLRCSPRSGDLSVYWYQQSLDQGLQFLIQYYNGEERAKGNILERFSAQQFPDLHSELNLSSLELGDSALYFCASSVGGLGYTFGSGTRLTVV.

Ten or more counts support this clonotype. The chain couples TRBV20-1 to TRBJ1-1; no clear D gene. Trimming shortened V by 1 base and J by 6 bases, and 12 bases separated the two germline ends. The germline V gene has CDR1 DFQATT and CDR2 SNEGSKA (reference sequence). The length of the CDR3 is 13 residues. The DNA of the CDR3 is TGCAGTGCTAGAGGTCGAGGGAGAGCTGAAGCTTTCTTT. Its translation: CSARGRGRAEAFF.

Concerning this clonotype itself: The junction and the germline gene differ at one end; a read error may be behind it. The rearrangement joins TRBV7-2 to TRBJ1-1; TRBD1 is a possible D gene (5 bases). The CDR3 loop spans 15 amino acids. Germline V lookup: CDR1 SGHTA, CDR2 FQGNSA. CDR3 amino acids: CASSPGGVLNTETFF. CDR3 sequence (DNA): TGTGCCAGCAGCCCCGGGGGGGTCTTGAACACTGAAACTTTCTTT.

Remarks on this clonotype: Possible read error: a much larger clone is one base away. The V gene is TRBV2, the J gene TRBJ2-5; D possibly corresponds to TRBD2 (5 bases). The DNA matches TRBJ2-7 better at its end, which makes the J call doubtful. The CDR3 extends over 14 amino acids. Germline assignment: CDR1 SNHLY and CDR2 FYNNEI. This CDR3 reads CATKRGHGTYEQYF. The CDR3 bases are TGTGCCACCAAAAGAGGGCACGGTACCTACGAGCAGTACTTC.

In its sample, this clonotype was seen a few times. CDR3 region: CASILSGWDSPLHF. CDR3 bases: TGTGCCAGTATTTTAAGCGGGTGGGATTCACCCCTCCACTTT. The chain joins TRBV28 to TRBJ1-6; the D is unclear. The CDR3 spans 14 residues. Trimming stripped 9 bases from V and 8 bases from J, with 17 bases between. Germline assignment: CDR1 MDHEN and CDR2 SYDVKM. The full variable domain, its missing parts supplied by reference TRBV28 and TRBJ1-6, is DVKVTQSSRYLVKRTGEKVFLECVQDMDHENMFWYRQDPGLGLRLIYFSYDVKMKEKGDIPEGYSVSREKKERFSLILESASTNQTSMYLCASILSGWDSPLHFGNGTRLTVT.

This chain joins TRBV2 and TRBJ1-6; perhaps TRBD1 as D (5 bases). V was clipped by 7 bases and J by 5 bases, with 15 bases between them. The CDR3 sequence is 15 residues long. Germline values: CDR1 SNHLY, CDR2 FYNNEI. CDR3 sequence: CASNPSGLHNSPLHF. The CDR3 DNA sequence: TGTGCCAGCAATCCCTCGGGACTGCATAATTCACCCCTCCACTTT.